This T cell receptor beta chain comes out of a study of control samples from healthy donors and cancer patients. Generated by immunoSEQ multiplex PCR, the TCRdb table keeps only in-frame clones and is missing some. The sample consists of roughly 130,000 clones, 85% to 95% of them appearing once. The germline V and J ends were trimmed by 4 bases and 7 bases, with 19 bases remaining between them. This CDR3 has 15 amino acids. From germline, CDR1 is PRHDT and CDR2 FYEKMQ (reference sequence). What was sequenced was PBMCs. The clonotype was recovered from a middle-aged man with head and neck cancer. The V and J genes are TRBV13 and TRBJ2-5, with D possibly called TRBD1 or TRBD2 (5 bases each). The CDR3 DNA follows: TGTGCCAGCAGCTCTAGAGGGACGGTCCTAGGGACCCAGTACTTC. It encodes CASSSRGTVLGTQYF.